This T cell receptor (beta chain) was captured in a study of shared clonotypes between healthy human individuals. The authors split each subset's genomic DNA evenly across several immunoSEQ plates. Here immunoSEQ multiplex PCR was the method, and the copy in TCRdb shows in-frame clones only, minus some. Here the sample spans 450,000 to 500,000 clones, 81% being singletons. This clone has just one count. Antigen unknown. Study outcomes and limitations: Having only a few donors restricted how much genetic and exposure-history diversity was captured.

CDR1 is MNHNY, CDR2 SVGAGI, per germline (reference sequence). CDR3 size: 14 residues. Trimming removed 7 bases from V and 4 bases from J, with 14 bases in between. Donation came from healthy HIV-negative adults that had no recent acute infections or vaccinations. The source of this sequence is a middle-aged woman in good health. Some clones in this sample may be carry-over from other donors' samples. The chain combines TRBV6-6 with TRBJ2-1, with D perhaps TRBD1 or TRBD2 (5 bases each). Material: PBMCs. CDR3: CASTLKGRYNEQFF. In DNA form, the CDR3 reads TGTGCCAGCACCCTGAAGGGGAGATACAATGAGCAGTTCTTC.